Described below is a single TCR beta chain sequence and its context. The data are from a study of cytomegalovirus exposure and HLA in healthy donors. The PCR employed 60 Vbeta primers together with 13 Jbeta primers. Generated by immunoSEQ multiplex PCR, the TCRdb table keeps only in-frame clones and is missing some. The repertoire holds some 99,000 clones, with about 76% as singletons. V was clipped by 4 bases and J by 5 bases; unmatched bases: 14. Germline lookup yields CDR1 SGHKS and CDR2 YYEKEE (reference sequence). The CDR3 is 18 residues long. The V call is TRBV5-5, the J call TRBJ2-7; 14 bases map to TRBD2. The TCR was taken from a man aged 40-49 years in good health and CMV-seronegative. What was sequenced was PBMCs. CDR3 nucleotides: TGTGCCAGCAGCCCAGATCCGGGACTAGCGGGGGTGAGGAACGAGCAGTACTTC. The encoded protein is CASSPDPGLAGVRNEQYF.